Following are 28 T cell receptor beta chains from one sample sequenced in a study of T-cell reconstitution after alpha-beta-depleted transplantation in children. Study findings and constraints: By one year post-transplant, T-cell counts and diversity largely arose from T cells that were newly produced.

Their cognate antigens are unknown. Using unique molecular identifiers, the investigators prepared the TCRbeta library. Each CDR3 protein gets one entry after TCRdb re-called the PCR reads with MiXCR. The profile shows 250,000 to 300,000 distinct CDR3 sequences, around 7.1% of them singletons. The sample here was peripheral blood, taken 360 days after TCRalphabeta/CD19-depleted stem cell transplant. Source of these receptors: a female patient aged 2 to 10 who had a stem cell transplant for Fanconi anemia, so the T cells may come from the graft donor.

The sample holds many counts of this clonotype. The chain has TRBV4-3 and TRBJ1-2; no reliable D call. This CDR3 region has 13 residues. V was clipped by 3 bases and J by 4 bases, with 9 bases between them. The germline CDR1 and CDR2 sequences are LGHNA and YSLEER. The CDR3 is CASSQLGGYGYTF. CDR3 DNA: TGCGCCAGCAGCCAGCTGGGTGGCTATGGCTACACCTTC.

The V call is TRBV20-1, the J call TRBJ2-5; D tentatively reads TRBD1 or TRBD2 (5 bases each). This CDR3 spans 14 amino acids. Trimming took 3 bases from V and 7 from J, leaving 18 bases between them. Germline CDR1 is DFQATT and CDR2 is SNEGSKA (reference sequence). The CDR3 DNA follows: TGCAGTGCTAGTTCCAGGGACGCCGGTAGGACCCAGTACTTC. It encodes CSASSRDAGRTQYF.

This clonotype occurred many times. This chain uses TRBV14 with TRBJ1-5; TRBD1 might be the D (5 bases). Trimming shortened V by 8 bases and J by 0 bases, and 11 bases separated the two germline ends. Germline CDR1 SGHDN, CDR2 FVKESK. The CDR3 loop spans 14 amino acids. The CDR3 here is CASRQLHSNQPQHF. DNA for the CDR3: TGTGCCAGCCGACAGTTACATAGCAATCAGCCCCAGCATTTT. Combining the CDR3 with reference TRBV14 and TRBJ1-5 gives the whole variable domain EAGVTQFPSHSVIEKGQTVTLRCDPISGHDNLYWYRRVMGKEIKFLLHFVKESKQDESGMPNNRFLAERTGGTYSTLKVQPAELEDSGVYFCASRQLHSNQPQHFGDGTRLSIL.

The sample holds many counts of this clonotype. This chain links TRBV6-1 with TRBJ2-3, with D possibly matching TRBD2 (6 bases). The CDR3 runs 15 residues. From germline, CDR1 is MNHNS and CDR2 SASEGT. The V end lost 6 bases, the J end lost 2 bases, and 15 bases lay between the germline ends. The DNA for the CDR3 is TGTGCCAGCAGCGACGTGGCGGGGTACACAGATACGCAGTATTTT. Encoded protein: CASSDVAGYTDTQYF.

There are many counts of this clonotype. This chain links TRBV5-1 with TRBJ2-1, with 9 bases matching TRBD2. The germline V gene has CDR1 SGHRS and CDR2 YFSETQ. This CDR3 is built from 14 residues. After removal of 1 base from V and 4 bases from J, the junction contained 0 bases not matched to a gene. CDR3 nucleotide sequence: TGCGCCAGCAGCTTGAGCGGGAGGTACAATGAGCAGTTCTTC. As protein: CASSLSGRYNEQFF. Full variable domain (rest looked up from reference TRBV5-1 and TRBJ2-1): KAGVTQTPRYLIKTRGQQVTLSCSPISGHRSVSWYQQTPGQGLQFLFEYFSETQRNKGNFPGRFSGRQFSNSRSEMNVSTLELGDSALYLCASSLSGRYNEQFFGPGTRLTVL.

V gene TRBV6-2 or TRBV6-3 combines with J gene TRBJ2-3; D is uncertain. The germline V and J ends were trimmed by 7 bases and 5 bases, with 19 bases remaining between them. The CDR3 has 15 residues. Germline V lookup: CDR1 MNHEY, CDR2 SVGEGT. The CDR3 DNA reads TGTGCCAGCACCAGAGGCTTCCCTTATGGAGATACGCAGTATTTT. Translation: CASTRGFPYGDTQYF.

This clonotype showed up many times. The chain carries TRBV12-3 or TRBV12-4 and TRBJ2-3; D remains unclear. Trimming removed 2 bases from V and 2 bases from J, with 11 bases in between. This CDR3 has 15 residues. For the CDR3, the DNA is TGTGCCAGCAGTTTATCTGCCGGCTTCACAGATACGCAGTATTTT. Its protein product is CASSLSAGFTDTQYF.

The chain is built from TRBV4-2 and TRBJ1-4; 7 nucleotides match TRBD1. J was trimmed by 0 bases and V by 8 bases; bases with no gene match: 24. The CDR3 runs to 21 residues. Germline V gives CDR1 LGHNA, CDR2 YNFKEQ. CDR3 in amino acids: CASGQRGWGFGTDPTNEKLFF. For the CDR3, the DNA is TGTGCCAGCGGACAAAGAGGTTGGGGATTCGGGACAGACCCAACTAATGAAAAACTGTTTTTT.

This clonotype was seen a few times. The chain carries TRBV20-1 and TRBJ2-5; D ambiguous. V lost 0 bases, J lost 5 bases, and 10 bases lay in between. The CDR3 length is 13 residues. Looked up from germline, CDR1 is DFQATT and CDR2 is SNEGSKA (reference sequence). CDR3: CSARELSRETQYF. CDR3 nucleotides: TGCAGTGCTAGAGAGCTGTCCCGGGAGACCCAGTACTTC.

The chain couples TRBV7-9 to TRBJ1-1; D unclear. The germline CDR1 and CDR2 sequences are SEHNR and FQNEAQ (reference sequence). V lost 4 bases and J lost 5, with 8 bases in between. The CDR3 loop spans 12 amino acids. CDR3 bases: TGTGCCAGCAGCTCCTTGTTGACTGAAGCTTTCTTT. Protein: CASSSLLTEAFF.

The V gene is TRBV5-1, the J gene TRBJ1-1; 7 bases are shared with TRBD1. The length of the CDR3 is 14 residues. With V trimmed by 4 bases and J by 5 bases, 8 bases remained unmatched. Germline V gene sequence: CDR1 SGHRS, CDR2 YFSETQ. The CDR3 protein is CASSNSQGGTEAFF. CDR3 sequence (DNA): TGCGCCAGCAGCAACTCGCAGGGGGGTACTGAAGCTTTCTTT.

This clonotype was picked up a small number of times. CDR3 sequence (DNA): TGCGCCAGCAGCCAAGATAGATTGGGGGCAGATACGCAGTATTTT. Amino acids: CASSQDRLGADTQYF. V and J are TRBV4-3 and TRBJ2-3; D possibly uses TRBD1 or TRBD2 (5 bases each). Germline V CDR1 and CDR2: LGHNA, YSLEER. V was cut by 0 bases and J by 4 bases, with 11 bases left in between. The CDR3 has 15 residues.

This clonotype was seen at least ten times. This chain uses TRBV28 with TRBJ2-4; D unresolved. In germline, CDR1 is MDHEN, CDR2 SYDVKM. CDR3 size: 14 residues. V was cut by 1 base and J by 0 bases, with 4 bases left in between. The CDR3 DNA sequence: TGTGCCAGCAGTTTATTCGTAGCCAAAAACATTCAGTACTTC. Translated: CASSLFVAKNIQYF.

About this clonotype itself: A junction end diverges from the germline sequence, so it may reflect a read error. The V gene is TRBV5-1, the J gene TRBJ2-7; D uncertain. The CDR3 has 12 amino acids. Germline CDR1 and CDR2: SGHRS and YFSETQ. This CDR3 is CASSGTSYEQNF. The CDR3 DNA reads as TGCGCCAGCAGCGGAACCTCCTACGAGCAGAACTTC.

V gene TRBV5-1 combines with J gene TRBJ2-2, with TRBD2 matching 7 bases. This CDR3 has 16 residues. The J segment lost 2 bases and the V segment lost 0 bases, leaving 4 bases of the junction unmatched. CDR1 SGHRS and CDR2 YFSETQ come from the germline V gene. The DNA of the CDR3 is TGCGCCAGCAGCTTGGTCCCAGCGGGAAACACCGGGGAGCTGTTTTTT. Translating it yields CASSLVPAGNTGELFF.

There are many counts of this clonotype. The chain has TRBV6-1 and TRBJ1-5; perhaps TRBD1 as D (5 bases). CDR1 and CDR2 (germline): MNHNS, SASEGT. Trimming removed 2 bases from V and 6 bases from J, with 17 bases in between. The CDR3 spans 16 residues. CDR3 sequence: CASSEPWEGRGQPQHF. CDR3 bases: TGTGCCAGCAGTGAACCGTGGGAGGGTAGGGGTCAGCCCCAGCATTTT.

This clonotype was counted many times. The V gene is TRBV7-2, the J gene TRBJ2-1; no firm D call. With 1 base removed from V and 10 bases from J, the gap between germline ends came to 8 bases. The CDR3 is 12 residues long. The germline V gene has CDR1 SGHTA and CDR2 FQGNSA. DNA for the CDR3: TGTGCCAGCAGCTTAGGGCCTTTCGAGCAGTTCTTC. Encoded protein: CASSLGPFEQFF.

The table lists this clonotype with many counts. The chain recombines TRBV5-1 with TRBJ2-7; possibly TRBD2 for D (5 bases). CDR1 SGHRS and CDR2 YFSETQ come from the germline V gene. V lost 4 bases and J lost 3, with 20 bases in between. The CDR3 contains 16 residues. Here the CDR3 reads CASSPQRLTSSYEQYF. The CDR3 nucleotides read TGCGCCAGCAGCCCCCAAAGACTAACGAGTAGCTACGAGCAGTACTTC.

The chain uses TRBV9 and TRBJ2-1; 10 nucleotides agree with TRBD2. In germline, CDR1 is SGDLS, CDR2 YYNGEE. The CDR3 totals 16 residues. Germline trimming cut 3 bases from V and 0 bases from J; bases unmatched to any gene: 3. For the CDR3, the DNA is TGTGCCAGCAGCGCTGCTAGCGGGAGCTCCTACAATGAGCAGTTCTTC. Protein: CASSAASGSSYNEQFF. The whole variable domain, remainder taken from reference TRBV9 and TRBJ2-1, is DSGVTQTPKHLITATGQRVTLRCSPRSGDLSVYWYQQSLDQGLQFLIQYYNGEERAKGNILERFSAQQFPDLHSELNLSSLELGDSALYFCASSAASGSSYNEQFFGPGTRLTVL.

The chain links TRBV28 to TRBJ2-1, with unresolved D. V dropped 1 base and J dropped 11 bases, with 9 bases sitting between them. Looked up from germline, CDR1 is MDHEN and CDR2 is SYDVKM. This CDR3 region has 12 residues. In DNA form, the CDR3 reads TGTGCCAGCAGTTTATTCGAGGACCAGCAGTTCTTC. This translates into CASSLFEDQQFF.

The chain is built from TRBV6-2 or TRBV6-3 and TRBJ2-5; D unclear. V lost 4 bases and J 7 bases, leaving 19 bases between the germline ends. CDR3 length: 15 residues. Germline loops: CDR1 MNHEY, CDR2 SVGEGT. The CDR3 region is CASSSTHVQHRTQYF. As DNA, the CDR3 is TGTGCCAGCAGTTCCACACACGTACAACATCGGACCCAGTACTTC.

The chain combines TRBV18 with TRBJ2-5; D gene uncertain. V was clipped by 3 bases and J by 0 bases, with 8 bases between them. CDR3 length equals 14 residues. The germline V gene has CDR1 KGHSH and CDR2 LQKENI. The CDR3 loop is CASSPWWDQETQYF. The CDR3 nucleotides are TGTGCCAGCTCACCGTGGTGGGACCAAGAGACCCAGTACTTC.

The chain combines TRBV12-3 or TRBV12-4 with TRBJ1-2; D gene ambiguous. Between the trimmed V and J ends, which lost 5 bases and 4 bases, there was a span of 14 bases. The CDR3 covers 14 residues. Written as DNA, the CDR3 is TGTGCCAGCAGTCCCAAAGGGATCAGCTATGGCTACACCTTC. Amino acid sequence: CASSPKGISYGYTF.

The chain couples TRBV3-1 to TRBJ1-3; 7 positions match TRBD1. J was trimmed by 0 bases and V by 4 bases; bases with no gene match: 9. The CDR3 has 17 residues. Per germline, CDR1 LGHDT and CDR2 YNNKEL (reference sequence). The CDR3 region has the DNA TGTGCCAGCAGCCTGAGGGCGGGACAGTCCTCTGGAAACACCATATATTTT. Amino acid sequence: CASSLRAGQSSGNTIYF.

This clonotype was picked up a small number of times. The chain employs TRBV11-2 and TRBJ2-7; unclear D gene. This CDR3 spans 15 amino acids. The V and J ends lost 1 base and 3 bases respectively, with 13 bases between them. Germline lookup yields CDR1 SGHAT and CDR2 FQNNGV. CDR3 in DNA: TGTGCCAGCAGCTTAGCGGCATTAGGGAACTACGAGCAGTACTTC. This encodes CASSLAALGNYEQYF.

This clonotype was found many times. The V and J genes are TRBV6-2 or TRBV6-3 and TRBJ2-1, with D possibly being TRBD2 (5 bases). Germline-derived CDR1 and CDR2 are MNHEY and SVGEGT. This CDR3 has 14 residues. V gave up 8 bases and J gave up 8 bases, with 19 bases separating them. DNA for the CDR3: TGTGCCAGCGCCTTTGGTAGCGTAGACCATGAGCAGTTCTTC. Protein sequence: CASAFGSVDHEQFF.

There are many counts of this clonotype. The genes are TRBV12-3 or TRBV12-4 and TRBJ2-3; 8 bases are a match to TRBD1. V shed 6 bases, J shed 4 bases, and the junction held 15 bases outside the gene matches. The CDR3 length is 17 residues. The CDR3 DNA reads as TGTGCCAGCAGCCCAGACAGGGGCGGAGGGAAAGCAGATACGCAGTATTTT. Its translation is CASSPDRGGGKADTQYF.

The rearrangement links TRBV20-1 to TRBJ2-1, with 8 bases fitting TRBD2. The junction had 9 bases not matched to a gene; V was cut back by 1 base and J by 10 bases. The CDR3 totals 14 residues. Germline V CDR1 and CDR2: DFQATT, SNEGSKA (reference sequence). The CDR3 coding sequence is TGCAGTGCTAGAGTGACTAGCGACCCTGGGGAGCAGTTCTTC. As protein: CSARVTSDPGEQFF.